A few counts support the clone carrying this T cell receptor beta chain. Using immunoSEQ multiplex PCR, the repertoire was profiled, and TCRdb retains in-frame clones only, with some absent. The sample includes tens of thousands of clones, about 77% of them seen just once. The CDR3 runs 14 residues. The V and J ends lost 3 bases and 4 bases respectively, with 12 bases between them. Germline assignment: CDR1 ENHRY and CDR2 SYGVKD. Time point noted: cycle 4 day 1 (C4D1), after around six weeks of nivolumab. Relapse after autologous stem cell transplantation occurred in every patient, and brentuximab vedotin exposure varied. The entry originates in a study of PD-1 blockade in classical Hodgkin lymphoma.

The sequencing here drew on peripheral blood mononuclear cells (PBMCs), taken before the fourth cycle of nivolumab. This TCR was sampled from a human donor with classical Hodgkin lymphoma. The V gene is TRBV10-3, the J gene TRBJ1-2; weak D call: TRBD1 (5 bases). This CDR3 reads CAISEPDKAYGYTF. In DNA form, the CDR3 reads TGTGCCATCAGTGAACCGGACAAGGCCTATGGCTACACCTTC.